This TCR beta chain is from a study of shared clonotypes between healthy human individuals (dated by TCRdb to about 2020). Describing the broader study: The cohort included three men and a couple of women between 18 and 49 years of age. For each donor, CD4 naive and CD4 memory were each run on three plates, CD8 naive on two plates, and CD8 memory on one plate. Per donor, leukapheresis produced somewhere between about 0.85 and 9.5 billion PBMCs. To increase sequencing depth and limit assay-specific biases, different laboratories used diverse techniques to prepare libraries and sequence TCR repertoires. Blood TCR repertoires of roughly 5 healthy adults were deeply sequenced to estimate repertoire size and the extent of clonotype sharing between individuals.

Donors were healthy HIV-negative adults with no recently reported acute infections or vaccinations. Every donor was a Caucasian adult residing in Nashville, Tennessee, USA. CD4+ T cells were enriched by magnetic negative selection, after which naive cells were positively selected on CD45RA and the negative fraction was taken as the memory subset. After blood collection by leukapheresis, PBMCs were isolated using Ficoll-Histopaque density gradient centrifugation and then cryopreserved in the vapor phase of liquid nitrogen. Purity and quantity of every magnetically sorted T cell population were checked by analytical flow cytometry. Each sorted fraction had its genomic DNA isolated and then quantified by UV absorbance on a Nanodrop 2000c. Using the deep immunoSEQ assay, TCR CDR3 regions were amplified from genomic DNA by multiplex PCR. Extracted genomic DNA from each cell subset was distributed evenly across all wells of several immunoSEQ 96-well plates, and each plate was treated as a replicate. For sorted subsets, each replicate PCR was loaded with approximately 190 ng genomic DNA, equivalent to approximately 33,000 T cell genomes. Purified libraries were quantified with a Qubit 3.0 fluorometer, sized on a Bioanalyzer 2100, and re-quantified with the KAPA Library Quantification kit. Each immunoSEQ 96-well plate was sequenced on its own single-read 150-cycle Illumina NextSeq 550 flow cell. Per the original workflow: The immunoSEQ output contained only junctional sequences without quality scores, so filtering could not match that applied to full-length reads. To assign V/J genes and CDR3, sequences were annotated using PyIR, a Python wrapper for IgBLAST v1.9, with IMGT germline references. Reads were removed for weak V/J assignments (E-value above 1e-6), missing CDR3, stop codons, out-of-frame junctions, or ambiguous translated residues. A V3J clonotype was defined by an identical inferred V gene, J gene, and CDR3 amino acid sequence. Percentage overlap between repertoires was calculated by dividing the number of shared unique clonotypes by the size of the smaller repertoire. Three approaches were used to assess repertoire richness: RTK rarefaction, the Chao1 estimator, and Recon v2.1 estimates of unobserved clonotypes. For all TCRbeta clonotypes obtained by the gDNA method from a handful of donors, generation probabilities were computed with OLGA. The table comes from immuneACCESS by way of TCRdb, which keeps in-frame sequences with V and J called. Part of the clones is missing from these tables; in studies checked, under half for an unresolved V gene and the rest for unknown reasons. That table supplies the V and J calls and clone size; D and trimming were determined from the DNA. This sample lists under 200,000 clones; roughly 91% were detected once. The ten largest clones represent around 0.072% of the sample.

Concerning this clone itself: What antigen it recognizes has not been identified. No per-base quality is available; no much larger clone lies one base away.

Via the germline V gene, CDR1 is KGHSH and CDR2 LQKENI. V sheds 3 bases and J sheds 2 bases, leaving 6 bases between their ends. Its CDR3 holds 13 amino acids, cysteine through phenylalanine. Of all the DNA, just the CDR3 is kept, 39 bases in frame from base 1. Study-level results and caveats: Pairwise subsampling led to the expectation that sequencing depth would affect the degree of clonotype sharing among donors. Sampling was limited to blood, and TCR repertoires in tissue likely differ from TCR repertoires in blood. Naive subsets generally had larger estimated clonotype richness than memory subsets. Higher generation probabilities were observed for clonotypes shared by all four sorted-subset donors than for non-shared clonotypes. The small number of donors limited the genetic and exposure-history diversity represented. Across four donors, approximately 5% of naive CD4, roughly 3.5% of naive CD8, about 2.3% of memory CD4, and approximately 0.4% of memory CD8 clonotypes were shared. Even with the large sequencing depth, rarefaction of the sorted-subset datasets indicated that sequencing was incomplete.

The sample comprised naive CD4+ T cells sorted from blood. This specimen's cell subset or site label, interpreted: CD45RA+ positively selected. The V and J genes are TRBV18 and TRBJ2-3; the D gene is not confidently resolved. The sequence came from a woman in her twenties or thirties in good health. The CDR3 sequence is CASSPLLTDTQYF. Here is the DNA: TGTGCCAGCTCACCGCTGCTCACAGATACGCAGTATTTT.